This is a list of T cell receptor beta chains from one sample in a study of human T cells and chemical hapten exposure. Via MiXCR, TCRdb re-called the RACE reads, giving one row per CDR3 protein. Of some 78,000 distinct CDR3 sequences detected, over 8.5% appear once; the ten largest clones hold more than 1.5%. Material: whole blood. These receptors all come from a male donor in good health. Some clones in this sample may be carry-over from other donors' samples. Each CDR3 is given with its conserved first and last residue. Fields, in order: clone size, J gene, CDR3 length, V gene, D gene, CDR3 protein, CDR3 DNA. A D gene is named only where the DNA matches it firmly. Clone sizes are given selectively: once, few, many, or a class where the clone is expanded.

size: few; J: TRBJ2-3; length: 15; V: TRBV12-3/TRBV12-4; D: NA; CDR3: CASIILGARGGTQYF; DNA: TGTGCCAGCATCATTCTGGGGGCGCGGGGCGGTACGCAGTATTTT
size: NA; J: TRBJ1-2; length: 16; V: TRBV6-1; D: NA; CDR3: CASSEFGDRSHYGYTF; DNA: TGTGCCAGCAGTGAATTTGGGGACCGAAGCCACTATGGCTACACCTTC
size: few; J: TRBJ2-5; length: 15; V: TRBV12-3/TRBV12-4; D: NA; CDR3: CASSHLKTVKETQYF; DNA: TGTGCCAGCAGCCACCTCAAGACTGTGAAAGAGACCCAGTACTTC
size: NA; J: TRBJ2-4; length: 16; V: TRBV4-1; D: TRBD2; CDR3: CASSQGLAGVENIQYF; DNA: TGCGCCAGCAGCCAGGGACTAGCGGGAGTGGAAAACATTCAGTACTTC
size: NA; J: TRBJ2-5; length: 15; V: TRBV7-3; D: NA; CDR3: CASSLPGKGQETQYF; DNA: TGTGCCAGCAGCTTACCAGGGAAGGGACAAGAGACCCAGTACTTC
size: many; J: TRBJ2-2; length: 16; V: TRBV18; D: NA; CDR3: CASSAQGFENTGELFF; DNA: TGTGCCAGCTCCGCCCAGGGTTTCGAAAACACCGGGGAGCTGTTTTTT
size: many; J: TRBJ2-1; length: 16; V: TRBV27; D: NA; CDR3: CASSAASQLPYNEQFF; DNA: TGTGCCAGCAGTGCGGCGTCCCAACTACCCTACAATGAGCAGTTCTTC
size: many; J: TRBJ2-3; length: 15; V: TRBV7-6; D: NA; CDR3: CASSLAQVATDTQYF; DNA: TGTGCCAGCAGCTTAGCGCAAGTAGCAACAGATACGCAGTATTTT
size: NA; J: TRBJ1-1; length: 13; V: TRBV30; D: NA; CDR3: CASRTDLNTEAFF; DNA: TGTGCCTCCCGGACAGATTTGAACACTGAAGCTTTCTTT
size: few; J: TRBJ2-7; length: 15; V: TRBV3-1; D: NA; CDR3: CASSQVAGQRYEQYF; DNA: TGTGCCAGCAGCCAAGTTGCGGGACAGAGATACGAGCAGTACTTC
size: many; J: TRBJ2-3; length: 14; V: TRBV20-1; D: TRBD2; CDR3: CSAPASGVTDTQYF; DNA: TGCAGTGCGCCCGCTAGCGGAGTCACAGATACGCAGTATTTT
size: many; J: TRBJ1-1; length: 15; V: TRBV5-1; D: NA; CDR3: CASSPTRTENTEAFF; DNA: TGCGCCAGCAGCCCAACTAGGACAGAGAACACTGAAGCTTTCTTT
size: few; J: TRBJ1-3; length: 15; V: TRBV29-1; D: NA; CDR3: CSVEPGDGSGNTIYF; DNA: TGCAGCGTTGAACCCGGGGACGGATCTGGAAACACCATATATTTT
size: NA; J: TRBJ1-6; length: 13; V: TRBV20-1; D: NA; CDR3: CSAPRGGNSPLHF; DNA: TGCAGTGCTCCCAGGGGAGGCAATTCACCCCTCCACTTT
size: many; J: TRBJ2-3; length: 13; V: TRBV29-1; D: NA; CDR3: CSVGRGATDTQYF; DNA: TGCAGCGTTGGACGGGGGGCCACAGATACGCAGTATTTT
size: few; J: TRBJ2-1; length: 14; V: TRBV27; D: NA; CDR3: CASSLANPHNEQFF; DNA: TGTGCCAGCAGTTTAGCTAACCCCCACAATGAGCAGTTCTTC
size: NA; J: TRBJ1-2; length: 14; V: TRBV7-6; D: NA; CDR3: CASSLASRDYGYTF; DNA: TGTGCCAGCAGCTTAGCATCCAGGGACTATGGCTACACCTTC
size: NA; J: TRBJ1-6; length: 16; V: TRBV4-3; D: NA; CDR3: CASSQAGQSNNSPLHF; DNA: TGCGCCAGCAGCCAAGCTGGACAGAGTAATAATTCACCCCTCCACTTT
size: few; J: TRBJ2-3; length: 20; V: TRBV6-6; D: NA; CDR3: CASSYQSRGLVSGIEDTQYF; DNA: TGTGCCAGCAGTTACCAGTCCAGGGGGTTGGTTAGCGGGATAGAGGATACGCAGTATTTT
size: NA; J: TRBJ2-7; length: 14; V: TRBV12-5; D: TRBD1; CDR3: CASGSGQEHYEQYF; DNA: TGTGCTAGTGGTTCCGGACAGGAGCACTACGAGCAGTACTTC
size: few; J: TRBJ1-1; length: 13; V: TRBV29-1; D: TRBD1; CDR3: CSARGVRGPEAFF; DNA: TGCAGCGCCAGGGGGGTGAGGGGGCCTGAAGCTTTCTTT
size: NA; J: TRBJ1-4; length: 14; V: TRBV6-6; D: TRBD1; CDR3: CASRMGQGSEKLFF; DNA: TGTGCCAGCAGGATGGGACAGGGGAGCGAAAAACTGTTTTTT
size: many; J: TRBJ2-7; length: 13; V: TRBV20-1; D: NA; CDR3: CSARIQTSYEQYF; DNA: TGCAGTGCTAGAATTCAGACCTCCTACGAGCAGTACTTC
size: few; J: TRBJ1-1; length: 17; V: TRBV6-5; D: TRBD1; CDR3: CASSPRTGGSADTEAFF; DNA: TGTGCCAGCAGTCCAAGGACAGGGGGCTCGGCCGACACTGAAGCTTTCTTT
size: many; J: TRBJ2-3; length: 16; V: TRBV11-2; D: TRBD2; CDR3: CASSTRLAGSTDTQYF; DNA: TGTGCCAGCAGCACCCGACTAGCGGGGAGCACAGATACGCAGTATTTT
size: NA; J: TRBJ1-1; length: 15; V: TRBV10-3; D: TRBD1; CDR3: CAISVSGSGGNEAFF; DNA: TGTGCCATCAGTGTATCCGGGTCAGGGGGCAATGAAGCTTTCTTT
size: many; J: TRBJ1-1; length: 13; V: TRBV7-6; D: NA; CDR3: CASSFLGDTEAFF; DNA: TGTGCCAGCAGCTTTTTAGGGGACACTGAAGCTTTCTTT
size: few; J: TRBJ2-2; length: 16; V: TRBV4-3; D: NA; CDR3: CASSQDRAGYTGELFF; DNA: TGCGCCAGCAGCCAAGACAGGGCGGGGTACACCGGGGAGCTGTTTTTT
size: NA; J: TRBJ1-2; length: 13; V: TRBV12-3/TRBV12-4; D: NA; CDR3: CASSYHTGNGYTF; DNA: TGTGCCAGCAGTTACCACACAGGGAATGGCTACACCTTC
size: NA; J: TRBJ2-3; length: 15; V: TRBV7-9; D: NA; CDR3: CASSFGQPSTDTQYF; DNA: TGTGCCAGCAGCTTCGGACAGCCGAGCACAGATACGCAGTATTTT
size: few; J: TRBJ2-2; length: 14; V: TRBV28; D: NA; CDR3: CASSPGQHTGELFF; DNA: TGTGCCAGCAGTCCCGGACAGCATACCGGGGAGCTGTTTTTT
size: many; J: TRBJ2-6; length: 19; V: TRBV11-2; D: NA; CDR3: CASPRISGLTLSGANVLTF; DNA: TGTGCCAGCCCTCGAATTTCCGGGCTAACACTCTCTGGGGCCAACGTCCTGACTTTC
size: NA; J: TRBJ2-6; length: 17; V: TRBV20-1; D: TRBD1; CDR3: CSARDRQGTSGANVLTF; DNA: TGCAGTGCTAGAGACAGACAGGGGACCTCTGGGGCCAACGTCCTGACTTTC
size: NA; J: TRBJ1-1; length: 14; V: TRBV5-1; D: NA; CDR3: CASSVTGMNTEAFF; DNA: TGCGCCAGCAGTGTCACAGGGATGAACACTGAAGCTTTCTTT
size: few; J: TRBJ1-1; length: 16; V: TRBV5-1; D: TRBD1; CDR3: CASSPSPGQGRTEAFF; DNA: TGCGCCAGCAGCCCTAGTCCGGGACAGGGTAGGACTGAAGCTTTCTTT
size: NA; J: TRBJ1-1; length: 12; V: TRBV29-1; D: NA; CDR3: CSVVERNTEAFF; DNA: TGCAGCGTTGTGGAAAGGAACACTGAAGCTTTCTTT
size: NA; J: TRBJ1-1; length: 15; V: TRBV5-1; D: NA; CDR3: CASSLGNAGPTEAFF; DNA: TGCGCCAGCAGCTTGGGTAATGCGGGGCCCACTGAAGCTTTCTTT
size: few; J: TRBJ1-1; length: 15; V: TRBV5-1; D: NA; CDR3: CASSPARASNTEAFF; DNA: TGCGCCAGCAGCCCCGCCCGGGCGTCAAACACTGAAGCTTTCTTT
size: NA; J: TRBJ2-1; length: 14; V: TRBV27; D: TRBD2; CDR3: CASSFERGPNEQFF; DNA: TGTGCCAGCAGTTTTGAGCGGGGCCCCAATGAGCAGTTCTTC